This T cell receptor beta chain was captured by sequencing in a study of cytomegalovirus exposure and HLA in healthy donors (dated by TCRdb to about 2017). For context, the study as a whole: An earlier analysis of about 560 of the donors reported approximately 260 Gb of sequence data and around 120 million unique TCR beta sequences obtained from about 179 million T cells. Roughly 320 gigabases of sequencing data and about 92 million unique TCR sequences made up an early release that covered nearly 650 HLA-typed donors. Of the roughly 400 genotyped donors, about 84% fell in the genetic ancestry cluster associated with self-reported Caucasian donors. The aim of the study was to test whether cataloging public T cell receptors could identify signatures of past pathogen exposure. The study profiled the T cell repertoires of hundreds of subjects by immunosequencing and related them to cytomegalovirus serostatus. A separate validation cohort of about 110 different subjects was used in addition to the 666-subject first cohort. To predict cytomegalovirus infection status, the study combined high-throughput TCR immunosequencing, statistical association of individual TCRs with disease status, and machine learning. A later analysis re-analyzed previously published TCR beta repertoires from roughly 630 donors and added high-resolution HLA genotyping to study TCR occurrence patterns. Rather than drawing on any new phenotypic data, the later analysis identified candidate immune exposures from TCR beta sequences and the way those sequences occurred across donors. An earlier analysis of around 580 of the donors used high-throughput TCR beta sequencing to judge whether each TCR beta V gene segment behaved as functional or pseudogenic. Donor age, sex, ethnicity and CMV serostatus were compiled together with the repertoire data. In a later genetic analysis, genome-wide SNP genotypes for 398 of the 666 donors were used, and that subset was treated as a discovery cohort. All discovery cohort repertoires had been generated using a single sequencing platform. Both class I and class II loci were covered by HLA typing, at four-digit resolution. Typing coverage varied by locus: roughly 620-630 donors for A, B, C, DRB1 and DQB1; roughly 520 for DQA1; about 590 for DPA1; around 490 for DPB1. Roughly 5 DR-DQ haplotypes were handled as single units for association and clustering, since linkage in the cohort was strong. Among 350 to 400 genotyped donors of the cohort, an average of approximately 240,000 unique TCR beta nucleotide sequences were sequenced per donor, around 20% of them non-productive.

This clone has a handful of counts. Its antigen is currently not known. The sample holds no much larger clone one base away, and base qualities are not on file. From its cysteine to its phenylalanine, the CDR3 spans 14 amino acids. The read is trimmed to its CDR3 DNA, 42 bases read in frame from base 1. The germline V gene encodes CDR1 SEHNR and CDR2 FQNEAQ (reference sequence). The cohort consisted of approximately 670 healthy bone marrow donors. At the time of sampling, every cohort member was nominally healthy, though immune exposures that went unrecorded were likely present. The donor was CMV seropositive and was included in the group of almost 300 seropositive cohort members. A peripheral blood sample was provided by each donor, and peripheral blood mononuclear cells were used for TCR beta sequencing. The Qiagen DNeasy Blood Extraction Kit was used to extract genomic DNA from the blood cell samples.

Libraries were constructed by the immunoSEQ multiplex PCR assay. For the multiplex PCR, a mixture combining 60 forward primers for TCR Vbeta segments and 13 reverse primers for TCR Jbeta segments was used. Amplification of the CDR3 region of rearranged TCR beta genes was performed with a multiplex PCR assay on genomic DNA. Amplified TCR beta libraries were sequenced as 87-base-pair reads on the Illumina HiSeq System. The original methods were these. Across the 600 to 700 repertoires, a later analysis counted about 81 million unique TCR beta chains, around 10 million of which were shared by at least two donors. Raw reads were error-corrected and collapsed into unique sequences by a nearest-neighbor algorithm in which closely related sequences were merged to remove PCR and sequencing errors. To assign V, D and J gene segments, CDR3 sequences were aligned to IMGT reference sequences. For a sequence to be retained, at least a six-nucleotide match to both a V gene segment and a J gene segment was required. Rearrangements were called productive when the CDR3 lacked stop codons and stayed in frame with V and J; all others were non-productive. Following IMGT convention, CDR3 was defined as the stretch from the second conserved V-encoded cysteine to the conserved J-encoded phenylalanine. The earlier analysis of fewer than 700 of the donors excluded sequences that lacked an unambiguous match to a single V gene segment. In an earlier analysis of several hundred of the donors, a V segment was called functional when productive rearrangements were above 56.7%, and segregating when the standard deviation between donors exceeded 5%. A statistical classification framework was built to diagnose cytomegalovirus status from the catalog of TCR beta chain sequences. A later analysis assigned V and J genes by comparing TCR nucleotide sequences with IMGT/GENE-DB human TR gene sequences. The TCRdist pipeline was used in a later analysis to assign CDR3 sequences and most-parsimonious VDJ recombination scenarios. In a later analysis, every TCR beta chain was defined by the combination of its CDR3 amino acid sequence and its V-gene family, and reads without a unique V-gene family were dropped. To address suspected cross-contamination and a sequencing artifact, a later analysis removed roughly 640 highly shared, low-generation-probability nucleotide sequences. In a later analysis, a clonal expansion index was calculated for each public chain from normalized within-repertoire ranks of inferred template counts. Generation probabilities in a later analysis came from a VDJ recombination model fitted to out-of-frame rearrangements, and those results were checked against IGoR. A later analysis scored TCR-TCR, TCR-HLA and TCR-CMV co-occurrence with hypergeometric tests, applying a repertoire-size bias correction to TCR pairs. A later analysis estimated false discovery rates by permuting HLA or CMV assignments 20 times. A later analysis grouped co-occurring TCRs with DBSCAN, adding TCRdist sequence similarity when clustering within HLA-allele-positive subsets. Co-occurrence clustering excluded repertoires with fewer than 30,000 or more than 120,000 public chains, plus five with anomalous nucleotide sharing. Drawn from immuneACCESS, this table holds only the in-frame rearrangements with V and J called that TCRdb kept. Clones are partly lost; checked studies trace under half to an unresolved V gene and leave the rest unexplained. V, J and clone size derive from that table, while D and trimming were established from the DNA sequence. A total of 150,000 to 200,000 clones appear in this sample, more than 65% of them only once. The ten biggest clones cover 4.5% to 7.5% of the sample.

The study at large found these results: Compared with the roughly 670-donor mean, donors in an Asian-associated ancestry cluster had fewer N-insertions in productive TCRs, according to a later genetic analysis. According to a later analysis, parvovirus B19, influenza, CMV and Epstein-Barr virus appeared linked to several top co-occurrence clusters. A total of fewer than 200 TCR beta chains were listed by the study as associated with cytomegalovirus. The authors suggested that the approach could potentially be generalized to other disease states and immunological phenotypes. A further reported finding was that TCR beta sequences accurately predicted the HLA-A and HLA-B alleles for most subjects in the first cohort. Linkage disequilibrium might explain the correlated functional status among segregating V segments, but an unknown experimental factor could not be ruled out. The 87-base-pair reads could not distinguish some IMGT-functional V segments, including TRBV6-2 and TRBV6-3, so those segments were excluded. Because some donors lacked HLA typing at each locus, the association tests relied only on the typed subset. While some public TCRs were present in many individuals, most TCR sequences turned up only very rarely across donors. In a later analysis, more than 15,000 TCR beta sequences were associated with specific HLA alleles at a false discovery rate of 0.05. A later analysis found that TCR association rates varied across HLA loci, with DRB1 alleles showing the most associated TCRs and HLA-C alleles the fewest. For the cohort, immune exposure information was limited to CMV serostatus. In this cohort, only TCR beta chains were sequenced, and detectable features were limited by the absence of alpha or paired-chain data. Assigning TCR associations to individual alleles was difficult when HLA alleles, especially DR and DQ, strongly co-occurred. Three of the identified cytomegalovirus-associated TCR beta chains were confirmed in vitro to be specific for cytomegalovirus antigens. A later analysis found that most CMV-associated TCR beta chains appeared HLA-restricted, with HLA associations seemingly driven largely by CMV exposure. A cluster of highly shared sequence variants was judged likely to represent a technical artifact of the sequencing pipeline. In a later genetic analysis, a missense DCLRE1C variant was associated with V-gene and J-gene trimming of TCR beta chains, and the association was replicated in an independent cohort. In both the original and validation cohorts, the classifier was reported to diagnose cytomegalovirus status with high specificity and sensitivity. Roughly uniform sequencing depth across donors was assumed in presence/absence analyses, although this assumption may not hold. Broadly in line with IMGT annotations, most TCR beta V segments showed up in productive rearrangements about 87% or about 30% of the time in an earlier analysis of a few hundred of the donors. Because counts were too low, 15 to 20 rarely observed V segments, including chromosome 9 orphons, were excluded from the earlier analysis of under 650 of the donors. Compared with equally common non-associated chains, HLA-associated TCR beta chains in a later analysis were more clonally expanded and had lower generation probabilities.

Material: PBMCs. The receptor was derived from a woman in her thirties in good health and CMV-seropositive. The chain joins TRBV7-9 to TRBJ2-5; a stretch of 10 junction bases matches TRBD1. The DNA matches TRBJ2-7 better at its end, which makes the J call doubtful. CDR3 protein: CATTDRGSSYEQYF. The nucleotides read TGTGCCACTACGGACAGGGGGAGCTCCTACGAGCAGTACTTC.